This TCR beta chain is drawn from a study of T cells after yellow fever vaccination. The overall study: The authors prepared low-cell-number fractions using SMART-Seq v4 Ultra Low Input. Study results and caveats: Subsequent to the booster, the majority of primary-vaccination clones reappeared (around 96% CD4, 85% to 90% CD8).

TCRdb fed the 5' RACE reads into MiXCR, producing one record per CDR3 protein. The top ten clones hold 15% of a sample with hundreds of thousands of distinct CDR3 sequences, approximately 13% of them seen once. As for this clonotype: Its matching antigen is unknown.

The CDR3 has 12 amino acids. Trimming cost V 7 bases and J 0 bases, with 4 bases left between them. The source material was PBMCs, sampled on the day of the yellow fever booster vaccination. The TCR originated in a man aged 25-40 years who received the YFV17D yellow fever vaccine. This chain joins TRBV12-3 or TRBV12-4 and TRBJ1-3; unclear D gene. The CDR3 sequence: CASMVSGNTIYF. CDR3 in DNA: TGTGCCAGCATGGTCTCTGGAAACACCATATATTTT.